A selection of T cell receptor beta chains follows, all from one sample in a study of blood T cell repertoires in COVID-19. Here immunoSEQ multiplex PCR was the method, and the copy in TCRdb shows in-frame clones only, minus some. The data show over 200,000 clones, around 84% seen once. What was sequenced was peripheral blood. The receptors shown here come from a woman aged 80 or older with active or convalescent COVID-19. The CDR3 runs from the conserved cysteine through the conserved F or W. A D gene is named only where the DNA matches it firmly. Rows give clone size only sometimes, using once, few, many, or a class for an expanded clone.

TRBV5-1	TRBJ2-7	NA	NA	TGCGCCAGCAGCTTGTTAACAGCTTCCTACGAGCAGTACTTC	CASSLLTASYEQYF
TRBV5-6	TRBJ2-5	TRBD2	NA	TGTGCCAGCAGCTTGGAGGGCCTAGCGGGAGGGGCAGAGACCCAGTACTTC	CASSLEGLAGGAETQYF
TRBV6-5	TRBJ2-7	TRBD2	NA	TGTGCCATCAGGTGGGGGGGTCGCGACGAGCAGTACTTC	CAIRWGGRDEQYF
TRBV28	TRBJ2-7	TRBD1	NA	TGTGCCAGCAGCCCCGGGGGACAGGGCTCCTACGAGCAGTACTTC	CASSPGGQGSYEQYF
TRBV4-3	TRBJ2-7	NA	NA	TGCGCCAGCAGCCAGATGATGTCGGGGGAGCAGTACTTC	CASSQMMSGEQYF
TRBV29-1	TRBJ1-5	NA	NA	TGCAGCGTTGATGTCGGGAGAAATCAGCCCCAGCATTTT	CSVDVGRNQPQHF
TRBV9	TRBJ2-5	NA	NA	TGTGCCAGCAGCCCTAAGGGGGGGGTTATCGAGACCCAGTACTTC	CASSPKGGVIETQYF
TRBV5-1	TRBJ2-3	NA	NA	TGCGCCAGCAGCCAGGGTCCGACAGGAGGCACAGATACGCAGTATTTT	CASSQGPTGGTDTQYF
TRBV7-3	TRBJ2-1	NA	NA	TGTGCCAGCAGTCGTTCGGGGGATGAGCAGTTCTTC	CASSRSGDEQFF
TRBV19	TRBJ1-2	NA	NA	TGTGCCAGCATGAACAGGGAACTCACCTTC	CASMNRELTF
TRBV24-1	TRBJ1-2	NA	NA	TGTGCCACCAGGGACACCCGATCTAACTATGGCTACACCTTC	CATRDTRSNYGYTF
TRBV7-3	TRBJ2-1	TRBD2	NA	TGTGCCAGCAGCACCCCCGGGACTAGCTCCCACAATGAGCAGTTCTTC	CASSTPGTSSHNEQFF
TRBV5-1	TRBJ2-3	NA	NA	TGCGCCAGCAGCCTTACTACTTCTAGCACAGATACGCAGTATTTT	CASSLTTSSTDTQYF
TRBV7-2	TRBJ2-3	NA	once	TGTGCCAGCAGCAGGGGGGGGACAGATACGCAGTATTTT	CASSRGGTDTQYF
TRBV3-1/TRBV3-2	TRBJ2-2	TRBD1	NA	TGTGCCAGCAGCCTGAGACAGGGATACACCGGGGAGCTGTTTTTT	CASSLRQGYTGELFF
TRBV6-1	TRBJ1-1	NA	NA	TGTGCCAGCAGTGAAAGGACACAGAACACTGAAGCTTTCTTT	CASSERTQNTEAFF
TRBV4-1	TRBJ1-4	NA	once	TGCGCCAGCAGCCAAGATTGGGGAGGGCTTGAAAAACTGTTTTTT	CASSQDWGGLEKLFF
TRBV5-1	TRBJ2-3	TRBD2	NA	TGCGCCAGCAGCGTGGGACTAGCGGAAAGCACAGATACGCAGTATTTT	CASSVGLAESTDTQYF
TRBV2	TRBJ1-2	NA	NA	TGTGCCAGCAGGCGGGATCCTCAGTATGGCTACACCTTC	CASRRDPQYGYTF
TRBV27	TRBJ1-2	NA	few	TGTGCCAGCAGTCGGACAGTTTCTACTAACTATGGCTACACCTTC	CASSRTVSTNYGYTF
TRBV12-3/TRBV12-4	TRBJ2-1	NA	NA	TGTGCCAGCAGTTTAGCGGGAGTTGATGAGCAGTTCTTC	CASSLAGVDEQFF
TRBV7-2	TRBJ2-1	TRBD2	once	TGTGCCAGCAGCCTCCTAGCGGGGGCCTACAATGAGCAGTTCTTC	CASSLLAGAYNEQFF
TRBV7-8	TRBJ2-1	TRBD1	NA	TGTGCCAGCAGCTTGGACAGGGCCTACAATGAGCAGTTCTTC	CASSLDRAYNEQFF
TRBV29-1	TRBJ2-2	TRBD2	NA	TGCAGCACCAGCGGGGGAGGGGGGGAGCTGTTTTTT	CSTSGGGGELFF
TRBV21-1	TRBJ2-3	NA	NA	TGTGCCAGCAGCTCTATAGGGACAGGGGCCTTATCTAGCACAGATACGCAGTATTTT	CASSSIGTGALSSTDTQYF
TRBV5-6	TRBJ2-5	TRBD2	NA	TGTGCCAGCAGCTGGACTAGCGGGGGCCAAGAGACCCAGTACTTC	CASSWTSGGQETQYF
TRBV18	TRBJ1-5	TRBD1	NA	TGTGCCAGCTCACCTCCCGGGACAGGCTACGACGATCAGCCCCAGCATTTT	CASSPPGTGYDDQPQHF
TRBV3-1/TRBV3-2	TRBJ2-2	NA	NA	TGTGTTAGAGTGTTGAGGGACACCACTTCTTTAGGGGTTGGCACCGGGGAGCTGTTTTTT	CVRVLRDTTSLGVGTGELFF
TRBV10-3	TRBJ2-3	NA	NA	TGTGCCATCAAGGCGGGGCCCGCCACAGATACGCAGTATTTT	CAIKAGPATDTQYF
TRBV7-3	TRBJ2-1	TRBD2	NA	TGTGCCAGCAGCTTTTTGGGACTAGCGGGAGGGCCTCCCTACAATGAGCAGTTCTTC	CASSFLGLAGGPPYNEQFF
TRBV28	TRBJ1-3	NA	NA	TGTGCCAGCAGTCGGGGGGAATTAGGTGGAAACACCATATATTTT	CASSRGELGGNTIYF
TRBV7-9	TRBJ2-7	NA	few	TGTGCCAGCAGCTTATCGTCCGGGCAGGGGCTTTCCTACGAGCAGTACTTC	CASSLSSGQGLSYEQYF
TRBV27	TRBJ1-2	NA	NA	TGTGCCAGCAGGGAGGCCATTATGGGGGGCTACACCTTC	CASREAIMGGYTF
TRBV6-2/TRBV6-3	TRBJ2-3	NA	NA	TGTGCCAGCAGTTACTCCGAATCAGGACTCAGCATGTATTTT	CASSYSESGLSMYF
TRBV5-4	TRBJ2-5	TRBD2	NA	TGTGCCAGCAGCCCCGGGACTAGCGGGAAAAAAGAGACCCAGTACTTC	CASSPGTSGKKETQYF
TRBV5-1	TRBJ2-6	NA	NA	TGCGCCAGCAGCTTGACGGTATCTGGGGCCAACGTCCTGACTTTC	CASSLTVSGANVLTF
TRBV9	TRBJ2-3	NA	NA	TGTGCCAGCAGCGTGGAGGGGCGGGGTCGCACAGATACGCAGTATTTT	CASSVEGRGRTDTQYF